The next 5 T cell receptor beta chains were all read from a single sample in a study of identical twins. TCRdb ran MiXCR on the 5' RACE reads and lists one entry per CDR3 protein. In the table there are about 530,000 distinct CDR3 sequences, around 20% of which are singletons. These sequences were also reported in another study, on yellow fever vaccine responses in identical twins.

The sample taken for sequencing was CD4+ T cells sorted from blood. The receptors shown here come from a woman aged 18-29 years in good health.

The chain carries TRBV20-1 and TRBJ1-5; a possible D gene is TRBD1 (5 bases). Germline loops: CDR1 DFQATT, CDR2 SNEGSKA (reference sequence). Trimming took off 1 base at V and 4 bases at J, with 17 bases between the two ends. The CDR3 spans 16 residues. This CDR3 is CSARVGGGAINQPQHF. Here the CDR3 DNA reads TGCAGTGCTAGAGTGGGGGGGGGAGCCATTAATCAGCCCCAGCATTTT.

A few counts support this clonotype. The chain combines TRBV3-1 with TRBJ1-4; D is uncertain. The V end lost 0 bases, the J end lost 0 bases, and 8 bases lay between the germline ends. From germline, CDR1 is LGHDT and CDR2 YNNKEL (reference sequence). The CDR3 totals 16 residues. The CDR3 coding sequence is TGTGCCAGCAGCCAAGATATTACGTCAACTAATGAAAAACTGTTTTTT. This gives the protein CASSQDITSTNEKLFF.

The rearrangement links TRBV20-1 to TRBJ1-2; tentatively, D is TRBD1 (5 bases). V lost 8 bases to trimming and J lost 8 bases, with 18 bases between them. Germline V CDR1 and CDR2: DFQATT, SNEGSKA (reference sequence). The CDR3 loop spans 12 amino acids. In DNA form, the CDR3 reads TGCAGTCCCCGAGCCGGGACCGAAGGCTACACCTTC. Its translation is CSPRAGTEGYTF.

This chain connects TRBV27 to TRBJ2-2, with D unclear. The CDR3 consists of 15 residues. The ends were cut back, 3 bases at V and 7 bases at J, with 15 bases in the middle. Germline assignment: CDR1 MNHEY and CDR2 SMNVEV (reference sequence). Written as DNA, the CDR3 is TGTGCCAGCAGTTTCGGTCCGGGCGGTAGCGGGGAGCTGTTTTTT. Protein product: CASSFGPGGSGELFF.

This CDR3 reads CASSQGGYEQYV. The CDR3 DNA reads as TGTGCCAGCAGCCAAGGGGGATACGAGCAGTACGTC. This chain uses TRBV6-6 with TRBJ2-7, with D possibly TRBD1 on 6 matching bases. The V gene's germline CDR1 is MNHNY and CDR2 SVGAGI (reference sequence). The length of the CDR3 is 12 residues. V was trimmed by 6 bases and J by 4 bases, leaving 10 bases between them.